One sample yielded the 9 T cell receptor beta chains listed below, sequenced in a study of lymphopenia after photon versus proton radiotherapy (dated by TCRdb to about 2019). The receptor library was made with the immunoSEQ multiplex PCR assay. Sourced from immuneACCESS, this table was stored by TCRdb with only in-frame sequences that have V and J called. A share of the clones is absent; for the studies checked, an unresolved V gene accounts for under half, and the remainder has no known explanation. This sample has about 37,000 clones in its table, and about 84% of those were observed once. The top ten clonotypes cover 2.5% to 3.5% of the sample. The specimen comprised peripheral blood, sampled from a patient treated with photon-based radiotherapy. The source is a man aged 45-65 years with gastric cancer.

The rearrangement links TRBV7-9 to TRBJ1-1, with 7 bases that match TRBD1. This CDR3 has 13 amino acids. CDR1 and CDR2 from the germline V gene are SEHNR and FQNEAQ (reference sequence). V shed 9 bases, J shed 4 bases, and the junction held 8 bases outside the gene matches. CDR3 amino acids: CASVGQGGTEAFF. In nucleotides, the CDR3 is TGTGCCAGTGTTGGGCAGGGGGGCACTGAAGCTTTCTTT.

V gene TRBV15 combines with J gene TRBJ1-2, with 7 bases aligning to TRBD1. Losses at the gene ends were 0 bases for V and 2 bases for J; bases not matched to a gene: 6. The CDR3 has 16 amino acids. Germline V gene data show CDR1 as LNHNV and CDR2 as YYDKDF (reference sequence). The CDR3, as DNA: TGTGCCACCAGCAGAGATAGAGCAGGGGGGAACTATGGCTACACCTTC. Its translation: CATSRDRAGGNYGYTF.

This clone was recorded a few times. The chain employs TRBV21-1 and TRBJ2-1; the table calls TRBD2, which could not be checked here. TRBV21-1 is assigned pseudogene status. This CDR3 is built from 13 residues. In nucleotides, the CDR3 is TGTCTCGGGGAGGACGGCACCTACAATGAGCAGTTCTTC. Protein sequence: CLGEDGTYNEQFF.

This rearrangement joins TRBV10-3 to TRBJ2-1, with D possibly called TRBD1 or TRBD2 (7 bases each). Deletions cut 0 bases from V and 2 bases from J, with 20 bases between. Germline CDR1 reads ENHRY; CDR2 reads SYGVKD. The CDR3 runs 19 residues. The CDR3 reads CAISESTAGGSGTYNEQFF. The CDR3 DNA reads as TGTGCCATCAGTGAGTCGACGGCAGGGGGGAGCGGGACCTACAATGAGCAGTTCTTC.

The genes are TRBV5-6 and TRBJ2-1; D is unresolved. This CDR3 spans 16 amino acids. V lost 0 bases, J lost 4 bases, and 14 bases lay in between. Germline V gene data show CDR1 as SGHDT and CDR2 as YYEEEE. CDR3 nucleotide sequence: TGTGCCAGCAGCTTGGTAGGAGCAAACCTGTACAATGAGCAGTTCTTC. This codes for CASSLVGANLYNEQFF.

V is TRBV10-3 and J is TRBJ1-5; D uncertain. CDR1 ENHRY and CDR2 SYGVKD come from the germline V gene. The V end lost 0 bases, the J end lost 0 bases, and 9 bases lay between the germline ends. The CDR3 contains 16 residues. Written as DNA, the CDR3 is TGTGCCATCAGTGAGTCGGGATACTATAGCAATCAGCCCCAGCATTTT. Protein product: CAISESGYYSNQPQHF.

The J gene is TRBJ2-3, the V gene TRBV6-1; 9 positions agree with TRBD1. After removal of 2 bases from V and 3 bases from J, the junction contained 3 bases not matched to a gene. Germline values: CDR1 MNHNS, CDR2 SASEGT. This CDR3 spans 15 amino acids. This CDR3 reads CASSELQGATDTQYF. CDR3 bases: TGTGCCAGCAGTGAATTACAGGGGGCGACAGATACGCAGTATTTT.

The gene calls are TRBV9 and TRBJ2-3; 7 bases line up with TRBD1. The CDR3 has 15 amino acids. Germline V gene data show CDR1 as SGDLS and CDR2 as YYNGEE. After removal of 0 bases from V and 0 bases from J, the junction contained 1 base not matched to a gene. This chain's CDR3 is CASSVVQGSTDTQYF. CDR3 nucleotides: TGTGCCAGCAGCGTAGTACAGGGGAGCACAGATACGCAGTATTTT. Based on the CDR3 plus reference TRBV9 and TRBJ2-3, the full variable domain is DSGVTQTPKHLITATGQRVTLRCSPRSGDLSVYWYQQSLDQGLQFLIQYYNGEERAKGNILERFSAQQFPDLHSELNLSSLELGDSALYFCASSVVQGSTDTQYFGPGTRLTVL.

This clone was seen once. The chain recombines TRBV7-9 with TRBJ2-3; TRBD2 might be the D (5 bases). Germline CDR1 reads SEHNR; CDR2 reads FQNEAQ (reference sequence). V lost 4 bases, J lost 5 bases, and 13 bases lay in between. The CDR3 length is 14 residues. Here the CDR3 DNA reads TGTGCCAGCAGCTCCTACGGGATTAAAGATACGCAGTATTTT. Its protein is CASSSYGIKDTQYF.